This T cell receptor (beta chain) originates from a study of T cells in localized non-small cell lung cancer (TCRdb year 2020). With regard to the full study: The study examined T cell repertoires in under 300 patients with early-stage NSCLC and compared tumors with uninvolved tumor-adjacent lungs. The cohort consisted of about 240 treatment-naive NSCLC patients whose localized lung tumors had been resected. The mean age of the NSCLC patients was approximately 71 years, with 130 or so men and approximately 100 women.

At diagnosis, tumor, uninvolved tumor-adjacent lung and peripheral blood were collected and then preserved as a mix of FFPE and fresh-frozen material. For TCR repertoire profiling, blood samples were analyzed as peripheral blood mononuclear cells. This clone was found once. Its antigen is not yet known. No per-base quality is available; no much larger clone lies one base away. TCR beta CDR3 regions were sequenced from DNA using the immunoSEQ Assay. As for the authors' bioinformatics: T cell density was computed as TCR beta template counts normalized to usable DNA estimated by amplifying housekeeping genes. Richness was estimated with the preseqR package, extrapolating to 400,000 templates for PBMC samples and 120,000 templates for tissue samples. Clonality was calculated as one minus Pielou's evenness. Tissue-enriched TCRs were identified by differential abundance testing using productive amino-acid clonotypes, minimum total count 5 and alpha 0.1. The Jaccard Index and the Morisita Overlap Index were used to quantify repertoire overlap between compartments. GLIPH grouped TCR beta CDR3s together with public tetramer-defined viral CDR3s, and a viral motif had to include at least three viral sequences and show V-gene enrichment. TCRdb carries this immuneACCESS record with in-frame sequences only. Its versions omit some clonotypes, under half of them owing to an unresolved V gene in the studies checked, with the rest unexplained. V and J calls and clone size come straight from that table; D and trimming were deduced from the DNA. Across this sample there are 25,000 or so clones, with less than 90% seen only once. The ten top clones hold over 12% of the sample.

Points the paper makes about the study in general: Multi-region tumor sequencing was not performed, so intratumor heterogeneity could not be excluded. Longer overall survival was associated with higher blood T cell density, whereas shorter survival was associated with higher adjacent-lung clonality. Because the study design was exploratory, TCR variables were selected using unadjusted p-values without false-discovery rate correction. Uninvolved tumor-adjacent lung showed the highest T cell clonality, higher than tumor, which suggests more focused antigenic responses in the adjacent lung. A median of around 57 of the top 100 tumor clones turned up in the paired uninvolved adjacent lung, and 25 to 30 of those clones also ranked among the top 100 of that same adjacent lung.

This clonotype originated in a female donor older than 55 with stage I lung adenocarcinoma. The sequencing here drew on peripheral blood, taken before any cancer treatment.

The DNA is TGTGCCAGCAGCCCTGAGACAGGGCGGGCTGAAGCTTTCTTT. Its translation is CASSPETGRAEAFF. The sequence links TRBV5-4 to TRBJ1-1; 7 middle bases align to TRBD1. Looking up the germline V gene (reference sequence) yields CDR1 SGHNT and CDR2 YYREEE. From cysteine to phenylalanine, the CDR3 is 14 amino acids long. Kept here is only the CDR3 DNA, which spans 42 bases and is read in frame from base 1. Trimming removed 4 bases from V and 6 bases from J; the gene matches leave 9 bases unexplained.